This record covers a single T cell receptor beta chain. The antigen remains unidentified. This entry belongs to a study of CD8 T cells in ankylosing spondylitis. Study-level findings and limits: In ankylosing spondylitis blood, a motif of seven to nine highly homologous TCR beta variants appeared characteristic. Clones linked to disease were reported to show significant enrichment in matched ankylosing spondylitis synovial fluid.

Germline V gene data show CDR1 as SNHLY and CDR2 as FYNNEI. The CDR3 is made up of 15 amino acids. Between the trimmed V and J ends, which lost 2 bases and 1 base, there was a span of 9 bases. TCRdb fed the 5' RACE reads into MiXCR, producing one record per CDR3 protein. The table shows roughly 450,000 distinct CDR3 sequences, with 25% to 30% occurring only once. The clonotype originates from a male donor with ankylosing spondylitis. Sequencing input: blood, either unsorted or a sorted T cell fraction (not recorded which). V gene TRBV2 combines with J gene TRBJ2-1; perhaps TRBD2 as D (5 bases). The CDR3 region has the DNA TGTGCCAGCAGTGAAATCGGACTTTCCTACAATGAGCAGTTCTTC. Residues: CASSEIGLSYNEQFF.